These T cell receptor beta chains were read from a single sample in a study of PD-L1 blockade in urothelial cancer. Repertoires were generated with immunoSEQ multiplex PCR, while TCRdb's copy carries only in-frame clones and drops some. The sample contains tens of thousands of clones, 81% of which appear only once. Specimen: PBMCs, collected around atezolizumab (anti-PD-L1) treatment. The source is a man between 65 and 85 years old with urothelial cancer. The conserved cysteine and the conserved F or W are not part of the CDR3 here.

ASSLGQLSGANVLT	TRBJ2-6	TRBV5-1
ATSRGGGEETQY	TRBJ2-5	TRBV15
ASSLVGTGVYNEQF	TRBJ2-1	TRBV5-1
ASSESGQINTEAF	TRBJ1-1	TRBV2
ASRKTGNTEAF	TRBJ1-1	TRBV25-1
ASSRGEGGPLDEQY	TRBJ2-7	TRBV9
ASSPTGAGEKLF	TRBJ1-4	TRBV5-6
ASSQVQSMNTEAF	TRBJ1-1	TRBV4-1
ASSPPGTGRTEAF	TRBJ1-1	TRBV4-1
ASSFTGTSGSEQY	TRBJ2-7	TRBV9
ASSNKGLAGEEETQY	TRBJ2-5	TRBV5-1
ASSLGTSGMLGEETQY	TRBJ2-5	TRBV7-2
ASSFTVNTEAF	TRBJ1-1	TRBV7-9
ASSGTTGYPNYEQY	TRBJ2-7	TRBV5-4
ASSLGQNSYGYT	TRBJ1-2	TRBV5-1
ASSLTGGGITEAF	TRBJ1-1	TRBV7-3
ASSIIGAAGQPQH	TRBJ1-5	TRBV19
ASSEKLAGGPKTLF	TRBJ2-1	TRBV5-4
ASSLGELGGYT	TRBJ1-2	TRBV7-9
ASSRGTGSYEQY	TRBJ2-7	TRBV4-2
ASRDARGNNEQF	TRBJ2-1	TRBV5-1
ASSGAEREGTDTQY	TRBJ2-3	TRBV6-1
AWSVPTSGTTNEQF	TRBJ2-1	TRBV30
ASSLQGVAGGPFSYEQY	TRBJ2-7	TRBV11-2
ASSESDTYQPQH	TRBJ1-5	TRBV10-2
ASSQQGRDEKLF	TRBJ1-4	TRBV5-1
ASSPLAALTQY	TRBJ2-3	TRBV11-2
SVEDEAGLEAF	TRBJ1-1	TRBV29-1
AISGDSQTEAF	TRBJ1-1	TRBV10-3
AWTGGDYGYT	TRBJ1-2	TRBV30
ASSPLSSSYEQY	TRBJ2-7	TRBV5-1
ASSDDPELAGEDNEQF	TRBJ2-1	TRBV25-1
ASSPPGDSIYGYT	TRBJ1-2	TRBV18
ASTPGGAEYGYT	TRBJ1-2	TRBV4-1
ASSYKYGQINEQF	TRBJ2-1	TRBV6-5
ASGAQGSNTGELF	TRBJ2-2	TRBV19
ASSMEGQLTGELF	TRBJ2-2	TRBV19
AINPSGRINTGELF	TRBJ2-2	TRBV10-3
ASSRPLTANEKLF	TRBJ1-4	TRBV6-6
ASSRGLAGEEQY	TRBJ2-7	TRBV4-1
ASSERTGNEQF	TRBJ2-1	TRBV10-1
ASPSGNNDEQF	TRBJ2-1	TRBV2
ASSQPRGLGYNEQF	TRBJ2-1	TRBV4-1
ASSYSPAGLGGYT	TRBJ1-2	TRBV6-5
ASSLAAGPYNEQF	TRBJ2-1	TRBV5-4
ASSLILAGGVETQY	TRBJ2-5	TRBV5-8
ASSLQGIFTEAF	TRBJ1-1	TRBV5-4
ASSQQLGAGGFGANVLT	TRBJ2-6	TRBV4-1